Detailed here is one T cell receptor beta chain. Germline CDR1 and CDR2: SQVTM and ANQGSEA. The V gene end was trimmed by 6 bases and the J gene end by 5 bases; junction bases not matched to a gene: 9. This CDR3 has 15 residues. The data are from a study of shared clonotypes between healthy human individuals. The table came from immunoSEQ multiplex PCR; TCRdb's copy has only in-frame clones and leaves some out. The repertoire includes 500,000 to 650,000 clones, around 81% of them detected once, and about 12% sits in the top ten. The material sequenced was PBMCs. This sequence was found in a woman aged 35 to 49 in good health. Some clones in this sample may be carry-over from other donors' samples. The V gene is TRBV29-1, the J gene TRBJ2-2; 10 bases agree with TRBD2. The CDR3 reads CSVSQLAGETGELFF. For the CDR3, the DNA is TGCAGCGTGAGCCAGCTAGCGGGAGAAACCGGGGAGCTGTTTTTT.